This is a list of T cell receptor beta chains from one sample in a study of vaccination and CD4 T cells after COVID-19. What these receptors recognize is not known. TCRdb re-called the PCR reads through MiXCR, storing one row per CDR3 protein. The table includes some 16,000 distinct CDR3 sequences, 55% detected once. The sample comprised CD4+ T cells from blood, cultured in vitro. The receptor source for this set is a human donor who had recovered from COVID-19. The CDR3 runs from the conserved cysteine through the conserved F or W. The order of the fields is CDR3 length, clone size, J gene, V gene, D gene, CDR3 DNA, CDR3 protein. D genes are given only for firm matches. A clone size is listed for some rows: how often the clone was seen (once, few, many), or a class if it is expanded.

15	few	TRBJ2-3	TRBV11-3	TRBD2	TGTGCCAGCAGCTTAGGCGGGGGGCGGATAGATACGCAGTATTTT	CASSLGGGRIDTQYF
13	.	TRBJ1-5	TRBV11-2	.	TGTGCCAGCAGCCCAGACGGAGATCAGCCCCAGCATTTT	CASSPDGDQPQHF
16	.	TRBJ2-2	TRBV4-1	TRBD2	TGCGCCAGCAGACCCAGACTAGCGGCGAACACCGGGGAGCTGTTTTTT	CASRPRLAANTGELFF
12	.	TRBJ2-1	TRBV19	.	TGTGCCAGTGGCAGGGGCTTCAATGAGCAGTTCTTC	CASGRGFNEQFF
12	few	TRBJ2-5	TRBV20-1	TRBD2	TGCAGTGCACCTGGACTAGCGGAGACCCAGTACTTC	CSAPGLAETQYF
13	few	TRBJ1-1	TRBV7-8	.	TGTGCCAGCAGCGCACAGGGAAGCACTGAAGCTTTCTTT	CASSAQGSTEAFF
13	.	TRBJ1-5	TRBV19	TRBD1	TGTGCCATCGGGGACAGTGGCCGTCAGCCCCAGCATTTT	CAIGDSGRQPQHF
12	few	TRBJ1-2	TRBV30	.	TGTGCCTGGAGAAACACTAACTATGGCTACACCTTC	CAWRNTNYGYTF
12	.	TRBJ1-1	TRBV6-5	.	TGTGCCAGCAGTTCTCCGAACACTGAAGCTTTCTTT	CASSSPNTEAFF
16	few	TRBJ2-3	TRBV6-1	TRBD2	TGTGCCAGCAAGCGAGGACTAGCGGGGTTCACAGATACGCAGTATTTT	CASKRGLAGFTDTQYF
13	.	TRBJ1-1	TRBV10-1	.	TGCGCCAGCAGTGAGCAGGGGACCCGGGTAGCTTTCTTT	CASSEQGTRVAFF
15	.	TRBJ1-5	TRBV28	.	TGTGCCAGCAGTTTAGGGCAGAGCCCCCATCAGCCCCAGCATTTT	CASSLGQSPHQPQHF
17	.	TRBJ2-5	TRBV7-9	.	TGTGCCAGCAGCTTATCTTCTGGAGTAGCCTCCTCGGGGACCCAGTACTTC	CASSLSSGVASSGTQYF
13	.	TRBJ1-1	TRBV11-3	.	TGTGCCAGCAGCTTAGAAGGGGAGACTGAAGCTTTCTTT	CASSLEGETEAFF
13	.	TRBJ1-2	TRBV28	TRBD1	TGTGCCAGCAGGCTGAATAGGGGGCAGGGCTACACCTTC	CASRLNRGQGYTF
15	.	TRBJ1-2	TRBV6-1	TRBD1	TGTGCCAGCAGTGACAGCGACAGGGCCCGCTATGGCTACACCTTC	CASSDSDRARYGYTF
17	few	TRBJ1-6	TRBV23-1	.	TGCGCCAGCCGCCAGGCAGTACCAGGGAGATACAATTCACCCCTCCACTTT	CASRQAVPGRYNSPLHF
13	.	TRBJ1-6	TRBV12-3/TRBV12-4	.	TGTGCCAGCTCGCAGCTAAATAATTCACCCCTCCACTTT	CASSQLNNSPLHF
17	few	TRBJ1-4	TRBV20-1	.	TGCAGTGCTAGAGACCTCCTCGAGAGGGATCCTGGCGAAAAACTGTTTTTT	CSARDLLERDPGEKLFF
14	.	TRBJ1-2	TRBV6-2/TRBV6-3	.	TGTGCCAGCAGTTACGCACAGGGCCTCTATGGCTACACCTTC	CASSYAQGLYGYTF
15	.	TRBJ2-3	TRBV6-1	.	TGTGCCAGCAGGTTAACAGGTTACGGTACAGATACGCAGTATTTT	CASRLTGYGTDTQYF
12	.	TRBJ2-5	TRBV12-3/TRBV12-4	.	TGTGCTACCCAGTGGGCCAGGGAGACCCAGTACTTC	CATQWARETQYF
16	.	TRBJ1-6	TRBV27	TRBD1	TGTGCCAGCAGTTTATTCGGGACAGGGGGGAATTCACCCCTCCACTTT	CASSLFGTGGNSPLHF
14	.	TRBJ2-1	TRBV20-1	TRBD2	TGCAGTGCTAGCATCGGGAGGGCCCTAGATGAGCAGTTCTTC	CSASIGRALDEQFF
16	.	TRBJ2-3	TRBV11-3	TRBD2	TGTGCCAGCAGCTCCATGGGACTAGCGGGCCTAGATACGCAGTATTTT	CASSSMGLAGLDTQYF
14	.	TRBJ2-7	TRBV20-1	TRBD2	TGCAGTGCTAGAGAAGCGGGAAATCGGTACGAGCAGTACTTC	CSAREAGNRYEQYF
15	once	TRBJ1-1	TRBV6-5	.	TGTGCCAGCAGTTACTCCCCCGGGGGGGGCACTGAAGCTTTCTTT	CASSYSPGGGTEAFF
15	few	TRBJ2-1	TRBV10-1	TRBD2	TGCGCCAGCAGTGAGAAAGCGGGAAGGTTCAATGAGCAGTTCTTC	CASSEKAGRFNEQFF
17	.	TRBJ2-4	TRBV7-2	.	TGTGCCAGCAGCCCGGGGCTGACGTGGAGAGCCAAAAACATTCAGTACTTC	CASSPGLTWRAKNIQYF